The 14 T cell receptor beta chains below come from one sample, sequenced in a study of post-analysis software for immune sequencing data. Whole-study findings and limits: Four to six TRBV segments were more frequent in patients than controls; TRBV5-6, TRBV5-1 and TRBV20-1 belonged to this group.

Antigens of these TCRs are unknown. Unique molecular identifiers were present in the TCR beta cDNA libraries. From the PCR reads, TCRdb called clonotypes with MiXCR, one entry per CDR3 protein. This sample has hundreds of thousands of distinct CDR3 sequences, with 25% to 30% found just once. The sample taken for sequencing was blood. All receptors derive from a girl aged 5-17 years with multiple sclerosis.

A note on this clonotype: The germline gene is not matched at one end of the junction; a read error may be the cause. The gene calls are TRBV20-1 and TRBJ2-1, with 12 positions matching TRBD2. The germline V gene has CDR1 DFQATT and CDR2 SNEGSKA (reference sequence). The CDR3 sequence is 19 residues long. The CDR3 region has the DNA TGCAGTGCTAGAGCAGAGCTAGCGGGGGGGAGGGGCTCCTACAATGAGCAGTTTTTC. Amino acid sequence: CSARAELAGGRGSYNEQFF.

The count of this clonotype is one. The chain links TRBV11-2 to TRBJ2-1; D remains unclear. The CDR3 runs 15 residues. V dropped 2 bases and J dropped 4 bases, with 12 bases sitting between them. CDR1 is SGHAT, CDR2 FQNNGV, per germline. The CDR3 nucleotides are TGTGCCAGCAGCTTATCCCCCGGCCTATACAATGAGCAGTTCTTC. Protein product: CASSLSPGLYNEQFF.

This clonotype came up a few times. The chain recombines TRBV7-2 with TRBJ2-1; weak D call: TRBD2 (5 bases). V lost 11 bases to trimming and J lost 5 bases, with 19 bases between them. There are 14 residues in the CDR3. Germline values: CDR1 SGHTA, CDR2 FQGNSA. The CDR3 is CAGRGMRANNEQFF. CDR3 sequence (DNA): TGTGCCGGCCGGGGAATGAGGGCAAACAATGAGCAGTTCTTC.

V is TRBV5-1 and J is TRBJ2-5; D remains unclear. The germline V gene has CDR1 SGHRS and CDR2 YFSETQ. Trimming took off 5 bases at V and 1 base at J, with 6 bases between the two ends. CDR3 length: 12 residues. The CDR3 nucleotides read TGCGCCAGCAGAGGGATCCAAGAGACCCAGTACTTC. Its protein is CASRGIQETQYF.

The CDR3 loop is CASDRGAYEQYF. Here the CDR3 DNA reads TGTGCCAGCGACAGGGGGGCCTACGAGCAGTACTTC. V gene TRBV28 combines with J gene TRBJ2-7; 9 nucleotides align to TRBD1. Germline V gene sequence: CDR1 MDHEN, CDR2 SYDVKM. There are 12 residues in the CDR3. V lost 8 bases to trimming and J lost 2 bases; unmatched junction nucleotides: 1.

The chain recombines TRBV7-9 with TRBJ1-4; D call uncertain. The CDR3 totals 15 residues. V dropped 10 bases and J dropped 3 bases, with 18 bases sitting between them. The germline V gene has CDR1 SEHNR and CDR2 FQNEAQ (reference sequence). The CDR3 loop is CATEDPSAANEKLFF. CDR3 coding DNA: TGTGCCACCGAGGACCCCTCGGCAGCTAATGAAAAACTGTTTTTT.

V is TRBV3-1 and J is TRBJ2-1; 10 bases line up with TRBD2. The CDR3 is 16 amino acids. V was clipped by 2 bases and J by 5 bases; unmatched bases: 6. CDR1 and CDR2 from the germline V gene are LGHDT and YNNKEL (reference sequence). DNA of the CDR3: TGTGCCAGCAGCCAATCGGGACTAGCGAGGAACAATGAGCAGTTCTTC. Residues: CASSQSGLARNNEQFF.

J is TRBJ1-1 and V is TRBV28; TRBD1 matches at 7 bases. The CDR3 loop spans 14 amino acids. Trimming removed 6 bases from V and 0 bases from J; junction bases left unmatched: 4. CDR1 is MDHEN and CDR2 is SYDVKM in the germline V gene. In nucleotides, the CDR3 is TGTGCCAGCAGATCGGGACAGCTGAACACTGAAGCTTTCTTT. Translating it yields CASRSGQLNTEAFF.

This clonotype was counted at least ten times. The rearrangement uses TRBV10-2 and TRBJ2-5; D is perhaps TRBD2 (6 bases). The CDR3 contains 12 residues. Trimming took off 8 bases at V and 0 bases at J, with 7 bases between the two ends. Germline lookup yields CDR1 WSHSY and CDR2 SAAADI. The CDR3 nucleotides read TGCGCCAGCGGCGGGAACCAAGAGACCCAGTACTTC. Translating it yields CASGGNQETQYF.

In its sample, this clonotype was seen a few times. CDR3: CSARDPLAGSIYNEQFF. DNA for the CDR3: TGCAGTGCTAGAGATCCCCTGGCGGGATCAATTTACAATGAGCAGTTCTTC. V usage is TRBV20-1 and J usage is TRBJ2-1, with a possible D match to TRBD2 (6 bases). Germline CDR1 reads DFQATT; CDR2 reads SNEGSKA (reference sequence). This CDR3 is 17 amino acids long. V lost 0 bases to trimming and J lost 4 bases, with 19 bases between them.

CDR3 nucleotide sequence: TGCAGTGCTAGAGATCAAGGGGCGTTGGGGGAGCAGTACTTC. It translates to CSARDQGALGEQYF. J is TRBJ2-7 and V is TRBV20-1; perhaps TRBD1 as D (5 bases). The length of the CDR3 is 14 residues. The V gene's germline CDR1 is DFQATT and CDR2 SNEGSKA (reference sequence). V gave up 0 bases and J gave up 7 bases, with 16 bases separating them.

There are a few counts of this clonotype. The gene calls are TRBV29-1 and TRBJ1-5, with a tentative D call TRBD1 (5 bases). The germline gives CDR1 SQVTM, CDR2 ANQGSEA. There are 16 residues in the CDR3. Trimming stripped 6 bases from V and 0 bases from J, with 18 bases between. In DNA, the CDR3 is TGCAGCGTGAAGTGGGAAGGGGAGTATAGCAATCAGCCCCAGCATTTT. This translates into CSVKWEGEYSNQPQHF.

The chain combines TRBV29-1 with TRBJ1-2; no clear D gene. Germline lookup yields CDR1 SQVTM and CDR2 ANQGSEA. The CDR3 covers 11 residues. V was cut by 1 base and J by 8 bases, with 8 bases left in between. CDR3 region: CSVEGGWGYTF. The CDR3 bases are TGCAGCGTTGAAGGGGGATGGGGCTACACCTTC.

This clonotype was picked up a small number of times. V usage is TRBV7-9 and J usage is TRBJ2-6; D unclear. From germline, CDR1 is SEHNR and CDR2 FQNEAQ (reference sequence). The CDR3 loop spans 14 amino acids. Trimming stripped 7 bases from V and 0 bases from J, with 7 bases between. The CDR3 region has the DNA TGTGCCAGCAAGGCTGACTCTGGGGCCAACGTCCTGACTTTC. Amino acid sequence: CASKADSGANVLTF. The variable domain in full, with the rest retrieved from reference TRBV7-9 and TRBJ2-6, is DTGVSQNPRHKITKRGQNVTFRCDPISEHNRLYWYRQTLGQGPEFLTYFQNEAQLEKSRLLSDRFSAERPKGSFSTLEIQRTEQGDSAMYLCASKADSGANVLTFGAGSRLTVL.